These 30 T cell receptor beta chains share one sample of origin, sequenced in a study of T cells in Graves' hyperthyroidism and ophthalmopathy (dated by TCRdb to about 2019). The receptor library was made with multiplex PCR. Sequencing took place on an Illumina HiSeq 2000. The TCR beta CDR3 regions were amplified from RNA transcripts. The TCR CDR3 was subjected to a first round of RT-PCR using the HTBI primer set and the Qiagen OneStep RT-PCR kit. TCRdb trimmed the raw reads at Q25, called clones with MiXCR and kept productive beta chains. Every distinct CDR3 protein forms one entry, paired with its most common genes and DNA. The sample includes a few hundred thousand distinct CDR3 sequences, with roughly 13% observed a single time. About 4.9% of the sample rests with the top ten. Sequencing was carried out using blood. These TCRs come from a woman aged 18-29 years with Graves' hyperthyroidism.

At least ten counts were recorded for this clonotype. The chain carries TRBV15 and TRBJ2-3; no definite D call. This CDR3 contains 16 residues. V was cut by 0 bases and J by 2 bases, with 12 bases left in between. Germline CDR1 LNHNV, CDR2 YYDKDF (reference sequence). CDR3 amino acids: CATSRDGVSSTDTQYF. In DNA, the CDR3 is TGTGCCACCAGCAGAGATGGGGTCTCCTCCACAGATACGCAGTATTTT.

The chain employs TRBV6-1 and TRBJ2-1; tentative D call: TRBD2 (6 bases). V was cut by 8 bases and J by 7 bases, with 15 bases left in between. CDR1 and CDR2 (germline): MNHNS, SASEGT. The CDR3 length is 13 residues. The CDR3 loop reads CASCRLEINEQFF. Here the CDR3 DNA reads TGTGCCAGCTGTCGACTAGAAATTAATGAGCAGTTCTTC.

There are many counts of this clonotype. V is TRBV18 and J is TRBJ1-3, with D unclear. The V gene lost 3 bases and the J gene lost 2 bases, with 14 bases spanning the gap. From germline, CDR1 is KGHSH and CDR2 LQKENI. The CDR3 is 16 residues long. CDR3 sequence (DNA): TGTGCCAGCTCACCGCTGGACTCCGGGGCTGGAAACACCATATATTTT. As protein: CASSPLDSGAGNTIYF.

The rearrangement links TRBV28 to TRBJ1-5; 7 bases align to TRBD1. Trimming cost V 2 bases and J 3 bases; bases outside gene matches: 4. The length of the CDR3 is 15 residues. Germline V lookup: CDR1 MDHEN, CDR2 SYDVKM. The CDR3 DNA follows: TGTGCCAGCAGTTTACTAGACAGGGACAATCAGCCCCAGCATTTT. This gives the protein CASSLLDRDNQPQHF.

This clonotype was recorded at least ten times. The CDR3 sequence: CASSPFQGTEQFF. The CDR3 coding sequence is TGTGCCAGTAGTCCCTTCCAGGGAACTGAGCAGTTCTTC. The genes are TRBV19 and TRBJ2-1; possible D gene TRBD1, 5 bases. The germline gives CDR1 LNHDA, CDR2 SQIVND (reference sequence). The CDR3 extends over 13 amino acids. The V end was cut by 5 bases, the J end by 9 bases, with 14 bases between.

J is TRBJ1-6 and V is TRBV4-3; a possible D gene is TRBD1 (5 bases). Trimming left V 6 bases short and J 3 bases short, with 9 bases between. CDR1 and CDR2 from the germline V gene are LGHNA and YSLEER. The CDR3 consists of 14 residues. This CDR3 is CASRAGHYNSPLHF. Written as DNA, the CDR3 is TGCGCCAGCAGGGCAGGGCACTATAATTCACCCCTCCACTTT.

In this sample, this clonotype turned up many times. The rearrangement joins TRBV28 to TRBJ2-6; no reliable D call. V was clipped by 2 bases and J by 0 bases, with 5 bases between them. Germline-derived CDR1 and CDR2 are MDHEN and SYDVKM. The CDR3 has 15 residues. The CDR3 DNA follows: TGTGCCAGCAGTTTAGTCATCTCTGGGGCCAACGTCCTGACTTTC. It yields the protein CASSLVISGANVLTF.

This clonotype was observed many times. The J gene is TRBJ2-7, the V gene TRBV5-5; D gene unclear. This CDR3 spans 13 amino acids. V was cut by 7 bases and J by 0 bases, with 11 bases left in between. From germline, CDR1 is SGHKS and CDR2 YYEKEE (reference sequence). In DNA, the CDR3 is TGTGCCAGCTTCCTCCTAAGCTCCTACGAGCAGTACTTC. Residues: CASFLLSSYEQYF. The complete variable domain, with remaining parts taken from reference TRBV5-5 and TRBJ2-7, reads DAGVTQSPTHLIKTRGQQVTLRCSPISGHKSVSWYQQVLGQGPQFIFQYYEKEERGRGNFPDRFSARQFPNYSSELNVNALLLGDSALYLCASFLLSSYEQYFGPGTRLTVT.

This clonotype was detected only a few times. This chain links TRBV6-1 with TRBJ2-7; possibly TRBD1 or TRBD2 for D (5 bases each). CDR3 length equals 15 residues. Germline CDR1 is MNHNS and CDR2 is SASEGT. V lost 7 bases to trimming and J lost 4 bases, with 20 bases between them. Here the CDR3 DNA reads TGTGCCAGCAACGACCGGGACGCCCCCGATTACGAGCAGTACTTC. Amino acid sequence: CASNDRDAPDYEQYF.

The chain has TRBV19 and TRBJ1-6, with D possibly being TRBD1 (5 bases). Per the germline V gene, CDR1 is LNHDA and CDR2 is SQIVND (reference sequence). V was pared by 3 bases and J by 8 bases, with 20 bases between. The CDR3 spans 17 residues. CDR3 nucleotide sequence: TGTGCCAGTAGTATCGTCAGAGGGACCCCGAGGGATTCACCCCTCCACTTT. It specifies CASSIVRGTPRDSPLHF.

There are many counts of this clonotype. CDR3 nucleotides: TGTGCCAGTAATCCGGGAGTAACCTTCTATGGCTACACCTTC. This gives the protein CASNPGVTFYGYTF. This sequence joins TRBV19 and TRBJ1-2; D is unclear. The germline V gene encodes CDR1 LNHDA and CDR2 SQIVND (reference sequence). V lost 7 bases and J lost 4, with 16 bases in between. This CDR3 has 14 residues. Combining the CDR3 with reference TRBV19 and TRBJ1-2 gives the whole variable domain DGGITQSPKYLFRKEGQNVTLSCEQNLNHDAMYWYRQDPGQGLRLIYYSQIVNDFQKGDIAEGYSVSREKKESFPLTVTSAQKNPTAFYLCASNPGVTFYGYTFGSGTRLTVV.

Points on this clonotype: A clone one base away is much larger, so this may be a read error. V is TRBV2 and J is TRBJ1-2; tentative D call: TRBD1 (5 bases). V dropped 8 bases and J dropped 7 bases, with 17 bases sitting between them. This CDR3 comprises 13 residues. Germline CDR1 reads SNHLY; CDR2 reads FYNNEI. Here the CDR3 DNA reads TGTGCCAGCTCCAGGGAGAACAGCTGTGGCTACACCTTC. Translating gives CASSRENSCGYTF. The entire variable domain, with the rest obtained from reference TRBV2 and TRBJ1-2, is as follows: EPEVTQTPSHQVTQMGQEVILRCVPISNHLYFYWYRQILGQKVEFLVSFYNNEISEKSEIFDDQFSVERPDGSNFTLKIRSTKLEDSAMYFCASSRENSCGYTFGSGTRLTVV.

This clonotype was seen repeatedly, ten times or more. The rearrangement links TRBV6-1 to TRBJ1-4, with 10 bases aligning to TRBD1. The CDR3 has 16 amino acids. Trimming at V came to 0 bases and at J to 7 bases, leaving 5 bases not matched to a gene. From germline, CDR1 is MNHNS and CDR2 SASEGT. Written as DNA, the CDR3 is TGTGCCAGCAGTGAAGCTTACGGGACAGGGGCTGAAAAACTGTTTTTT. This codes for CASSEAYGTGAEKLFF.

This clonotype was counted ten times or more. The V and J genes are TRBV7-9 and TRBJ2-1; 9 bases match TRBD1. The V and J ends lost 7 bases and 3 bases, in that order; junction bases with no gene match: 4. Germline lookup yields CDR1 SEHNR and CDR2 FQNEAQ (reference sequence). The CDR3 runs to 14 residues. This CDR3 reads CASIGQGFYNEQFF. The CDR3 nucleotides read TGTGCCAGCATAGGACAGGGGTTCTACAATGAGCAGTTCTTC.

The chain recombines TRBV27 with TRBJ2-3, with D perhaps TRBD2 (5 bases). Looked up from germline, CDR1 is MNHEY and CDR2 is SMNVEV (reference sequence). The CDR3 is 16 residues long. Trimming removed 4 bases at V and 0 bases at J, with 14 bases between. In nucleotides, the CDR3 is TGTGCCAGCAGTTCCTTAGCGAGAGAGAGCACAGATACGCAGTATTTT. It specifies CASSSLARESTDTQYF.

This clonotype was detected a few times. The chain combines TRBV6-2 or TRBV6-3 with TRBJ1-4, with 7 positions matching TRBD1. After removal of 5 bases from V and 4 bases from J, the junction contained 7 bases not matched to a gene. The CDR3 length is 15 residues. The germline V gene encodes CDR1 MNHEY and CDR2 SVGEGT. The CDR3 DNA sequence: TGTGCCAGCAGTCTCGGACAGGCGATTAATGAAAAACTGTTTTTT. It encodes CASSLGQAINEKLFF.

The rearrangement links TRBV10-1 to TRBJ2-2, with 9 positions matching TRBD1. Trimming at V came to 6 bases and at J to 5 bases, leaving 10 bases not matched to a gene. This CDR3 has 16 residues. Germline-derived CDR1 and CDR2 are WNHNN and SYGVQD (reference sequence). The CDR3 DNA reads as TGCGCCAGCAGCGACGAGCCGGGACAGGGAACCGGGGAGCTGTTTTTT. Translation gives CASSDEPGQGTGELFF.

This clonotype was seen many times. The chain is built from TRBV27 and TRBJ2-1, with 7 bases fitting TRBD2. With 2 bases clipped from V and 0 bases from J, the junction kept 7 bases outside the gene matches. Germline lookup yields CDR1 MNHEY and CDR2 SMNVEV (reference sequence). This CDR3 is 17 amino acids long. Here the CDR3 reads CASSLGGGRGSYNEQFF. The CDR3, as DNA: TGTGCCAGCAGTTTAGGCGGTGGGAGGGGCTCCTACAATGAGCAGTTCTTC.

This clonotype was recorded a few times. CDR3 amino acids: CASSPSPGDNSPLHF. For the CDR3, the DNA is TGTGCCAGCAGCCCCTCACCAGGGGACAATTCACCCCTCCACTTT. The J gene is TRBJ1-6, the V gene TRBV7-9, with D perhaps TRBD1 (6 bases). Trimming stripped 5 bases from V and 7 bases from J, with 15 bases between. Looked up from germline, CDR1 is SEHNR and CDR2 is FQNEAQ (reference sequence). The CDR3 spans 15 residues.

This clonotype was found many times. The genes are TRBV27 and TRBJ2-7; perhaps TRBD2 as D (5 bases). The CDR3 length is 13 residues. The germline CDR1 and CDR2 sequences are MNHEY and SMNVEV (reference sequence). The V end lost 6 bases, the J end lost 3 bases, and 12 bases lay between the germline ends. The CDR3 sequence is CASSRTGNYEQYF. CDR3 nucleotide sequence: TGTGCCAGCAGCCGGACGGGGAACTACGAGCAGTACTTC.

This clonotype was seen many times. This chain connects TRBV6-1 to TRBJ1-5; 7 positions match TRBD1. From germline, CDR1 is MNHNS and CDR2 SASEGT. With V trimmed by 6 bases and J by 0 bases, 5 bases remained unmatched. CDR3 length: 15 residues. DNA of the CDR3: TGTGCCAGCAGAGGGGGACAGAATAGCAATCAGCCCCAGCATTTT. It yields the protein CASRGGQNSNQPQHF.

This clonotype has at least ten counts. The V and J genes are TRBV20-1 and TRBJ2-1; the match to TRBD2 covers 8 bases. The germline CDR1 and CDR2 sequences are DFQATT and SNEGSKA (reference sequence). This CDR3 has 13 residues. J lost 4 bases, V lost 5 bases, and 4 bases had no gene match. The CDR3 protein is CSAAGTSYNEQFF. In nucleotides, the CDR3 is TGCAGTGCTGCCGGGACTAGTTACAATGAGCAGTTCTTC.

A few counts support this clonotype. The chain uses TRBV6-1 and TRBJ1-5; D gene uncertain. Germline V CDR1 and CDR2: MNHNS, SASEGT. The CDR3 contains 13 residues. Trimming removed 5 bases at V and 2 bases at J, with 7 bases between. The CDR3 sequence: CASSKSGNQPQHF. Written as DNA, the CDR3 is TGTGCCAGCAGTAAGAGTGGCAATCAGCCCCAGCATTTT.

This clonotype occurred many times. This chain joins TRBV20-1 and TRBJ2-1; 9 bases fit TRBD2. This CDR3 is built from 13 residues. V lost 3 bases and J lost 5; bases outside the gene matches: 2. Germline values: CDR1 DFQATT, CDR2 SNEGSKA (reference sequence). The CDR3 protein is CSARGLADNEQFF. CDR3 bases: TGCAGTGCTAGGGGACTAGCTGACAATGAGCAGTTCTTC.

This clonotype came up a few times. V and J are TRBV15 and TRBJ2-7; D is unresolved. V gave up 4 bases and J gave up 0 bases, with 13 bases separating them. Per the germline V gene, CDR1 is LNHNV and CDR2 is YYDKDF (reference sequence). The CDR3 is 15 residues long. CDR3 sequence reads: CATSTRRTTSYEQYF. The DNA for the CDR3 is TGTGCCACCAGCACCCGACGGACGACCTCCTACGAGCAGTACTTC.

The rearrangement links TRBV27 to TRBJ2-7, with 9 bases matching TRBD2. The CDR3 sequence is 13 residues long. Germline assignment: CDR1 MNHEY and CDR2 SMNVEV (reference sequence). V trimming: 2 bases; J trimming: 7 bases; junction bases outside the gene matches: 3. The CDR3 nucleotides read TGTGCCAGCAGTTTACTAGCGGGAAAAGAGCAGTACTTC. Its protein is CASSLLAGKEQYF.

There are many counts of this clonotype. V is TRBV2 and J is TRBJ1-2; unclear D gene. The CDR3 loop spans 13 amino acids. The germline V gene encodes CDR1 SNHLY and CDR2 FYNNEI. V was pared by 8 bases and J by 3 bases, with 13 bases between. For the CDR3, the DNA is TGTGCCAGCTACTCGACAAACTACTATGGCTACACCTTC. This encodes CASYSTNYYGYTF.

Many counts were recorded for this clonotype. The V gene is TRBV10-3, the J gene TRBJ2-3; 13 bases agree with TRBD2. Germline V gene lookup returns CDR1 ENHRY and CDR2 SYGVKD. The CDR3 spans 16 residues. The junction had 5 bases not matched to a gene; V was cut back by 8 bases and J by 0 bases. The chain's CDR3 is CAIGGTSGTSTDTQYF. CDR3 in DNA: TGTGCCATCGGCGGGACTAGCGGGACTAGCACAGATACGCAGTATTTT.

In its sample, this clonotype was seen a few times. J is TRBJ2-1 and V is TRBV18; 11 nucleotides match TRBD2. The V and J ends lost 3 bases and 2 bases, in that order; junction bases with no gene match: 0. CDR3 length equals 15 residues. Germline loops: CDR1 KGHSH, CDR2 LQKENI. The CDR3 region has the DNA TGTGCCAGCTCACCTAGCGGGAGGGCCTACAATGAGCAGTTCTTC. Its protein product is CASSPSGRAYNEQFF.

This clonotype was found many times. The chain links TRBV7-6 to TRBJ2-2; D possibly corresponds to TRBD2 (6 bases). Trimming stripped 5 bases from V and 8 bases from J, with 12 bases between. This CDR3 region has 13 residues. Looked up from germline, CDR1 is SGHVS and CDR2 is FNYEAQ. This CDR3 is CASSRTKAGELFF. The DNA of the CDR3 is TGTGCCAGCAGCAGGACTAAGGCGGGGGAGCTGTTTTTT.